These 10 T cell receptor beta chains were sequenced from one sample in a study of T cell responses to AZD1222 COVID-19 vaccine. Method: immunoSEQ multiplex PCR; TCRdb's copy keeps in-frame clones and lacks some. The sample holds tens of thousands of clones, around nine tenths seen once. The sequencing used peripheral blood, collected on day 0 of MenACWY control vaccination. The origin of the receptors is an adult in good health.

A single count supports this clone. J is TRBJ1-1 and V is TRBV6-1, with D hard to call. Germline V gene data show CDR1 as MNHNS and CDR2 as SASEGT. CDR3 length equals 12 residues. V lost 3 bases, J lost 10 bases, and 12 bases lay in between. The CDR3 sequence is CASSDGISRAFF. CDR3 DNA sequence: TGTGCCAGCAGTGATGGAATCAGTCGAGCTTTCTTT.

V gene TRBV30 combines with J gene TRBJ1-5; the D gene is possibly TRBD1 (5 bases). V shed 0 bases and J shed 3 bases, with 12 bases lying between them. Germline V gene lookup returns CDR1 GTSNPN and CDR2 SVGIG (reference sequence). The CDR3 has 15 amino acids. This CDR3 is CAWSVGDSLNQPQHF. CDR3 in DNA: TGTGCCTGGAGTGTAGGCGACAGCCTCAATCAGCCCCAGCATTTT. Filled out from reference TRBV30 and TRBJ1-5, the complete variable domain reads SQTIHQWPATLVQPVGSPLSLECTVEGTSNPNLYWYRQAAGRGLQLLFYSVGIGQISSEVPQNLSASRPQDRQFILSSKKLLLSDSGFYLCAWSVGDSLNQPQHFGDGTRLSIL.

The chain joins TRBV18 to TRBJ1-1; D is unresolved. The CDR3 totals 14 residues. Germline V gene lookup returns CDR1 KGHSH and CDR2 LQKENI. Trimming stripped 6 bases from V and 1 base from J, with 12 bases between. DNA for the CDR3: TGTGCCAGCTCCCCGATCCCAGAGAACACTGAAGCTTTCTTT. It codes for CASSPIPENTEAFF.

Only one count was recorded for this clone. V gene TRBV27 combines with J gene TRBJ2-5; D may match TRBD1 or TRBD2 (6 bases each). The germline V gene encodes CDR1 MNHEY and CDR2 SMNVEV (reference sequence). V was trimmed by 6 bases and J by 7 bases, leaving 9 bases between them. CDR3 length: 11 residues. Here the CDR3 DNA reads TGTGCCAGCAGGGGGGGCGGGACCCAGTACTTC. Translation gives CASRGGGTQYF.

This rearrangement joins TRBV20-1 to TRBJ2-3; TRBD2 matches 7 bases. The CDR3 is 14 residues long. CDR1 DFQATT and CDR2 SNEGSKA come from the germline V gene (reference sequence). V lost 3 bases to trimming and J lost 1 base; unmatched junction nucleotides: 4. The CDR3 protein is CSASAAGGTDTQYF. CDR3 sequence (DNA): TGCAGTGCTAGTGCTGCGGGAGGCACAGATACGCAGTATTTT.

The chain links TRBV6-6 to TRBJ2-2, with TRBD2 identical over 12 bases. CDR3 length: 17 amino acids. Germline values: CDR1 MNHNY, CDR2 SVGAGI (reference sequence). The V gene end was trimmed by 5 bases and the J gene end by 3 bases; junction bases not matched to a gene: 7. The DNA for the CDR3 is TGTGCCAGCAGTCCGCTAGCGGGAGGGGCGGACACCGGGGAGCTGTTTTTT. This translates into CASSPLAGGADTGELFF.

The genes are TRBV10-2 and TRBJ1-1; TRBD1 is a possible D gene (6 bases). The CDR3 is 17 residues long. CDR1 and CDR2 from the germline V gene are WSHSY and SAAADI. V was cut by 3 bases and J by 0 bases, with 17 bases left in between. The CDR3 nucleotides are TGCGCCAGCAGTGATTCAGGACAGCCAATTCTGAACACTGAAGCTTTCTTT. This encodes CASSDSGQPILNTEAFF.

Here the CDR3 reads CASSLSENGYTF. In nucleotides, the CDR3 is TGTGCCAGCAGCCTGTCCGAAAATGGCTACACCTTC. The V call is TRBV7-9, the J call TRBJ1-2, with D unclear. Germline assignment: CDR1 SEHNR and CDR2 FQNEAQ (reference sequence). The CDR3 loop spans 12 amino acids. V was cut by 5 bases and J by 6 bases, with 10 bases left in between.

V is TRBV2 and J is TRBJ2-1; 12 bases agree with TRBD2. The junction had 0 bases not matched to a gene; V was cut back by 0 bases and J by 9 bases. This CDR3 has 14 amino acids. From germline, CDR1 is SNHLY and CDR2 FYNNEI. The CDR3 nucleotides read TGTGCCAGCAGTGAAGCGACTAGCGGGAGTGAGCAGTTCTTC. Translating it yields CASSEATSGSEQFF. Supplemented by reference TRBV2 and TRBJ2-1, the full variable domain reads EPEVTQTPSHQVTQMGQEVILRCVPISNHLYFYWYRQILGQKVEFLVSFYNNEISEKSEIFDDQFSVERPDGSNFTLKIRSTKLEDSAMYFCASSEATSGSEQFFGPGTRLTVL.

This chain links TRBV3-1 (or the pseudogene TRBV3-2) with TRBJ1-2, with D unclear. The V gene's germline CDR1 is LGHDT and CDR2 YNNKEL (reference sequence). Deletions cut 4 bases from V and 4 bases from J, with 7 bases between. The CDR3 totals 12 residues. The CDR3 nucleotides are TGTGCCAGCAGCCCCGGGGTCTATGGCTACACCTTC. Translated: CASSPGVYGYTF.